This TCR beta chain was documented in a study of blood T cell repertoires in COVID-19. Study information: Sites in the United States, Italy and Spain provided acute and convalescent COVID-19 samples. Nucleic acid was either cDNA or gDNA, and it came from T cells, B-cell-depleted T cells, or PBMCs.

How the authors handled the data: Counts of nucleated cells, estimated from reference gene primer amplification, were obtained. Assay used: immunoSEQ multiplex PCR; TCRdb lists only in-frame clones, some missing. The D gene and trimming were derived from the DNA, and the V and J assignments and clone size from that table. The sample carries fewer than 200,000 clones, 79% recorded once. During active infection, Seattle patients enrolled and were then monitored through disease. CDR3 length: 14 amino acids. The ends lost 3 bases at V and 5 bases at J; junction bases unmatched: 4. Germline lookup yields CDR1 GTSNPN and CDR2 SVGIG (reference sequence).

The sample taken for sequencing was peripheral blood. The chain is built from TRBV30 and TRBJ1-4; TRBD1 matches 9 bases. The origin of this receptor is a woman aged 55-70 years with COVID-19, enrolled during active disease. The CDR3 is CAWSPGQGNEKLFF. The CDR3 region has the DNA TGTGCCTGGAGCCCCGGACAGGGGAATGAAAAACTGTTTTTT.